The entry below describes one T cell receptor (beta chain). The entry originates in a study of blood T cell repertoires in COVID-19. Background on the study: Italy, Spain and the United States were the sources of the convalescent and acute COVID-19 samples. The cDNA or gDNA used as material had been derived from T cells, B-cell-depleted T cells, or PBMCs.

Per the authors' pipeline: Reference gene primers were amplified, and this amplification served to estimate nucleated cell counts. The table came from immunoSEQ multiplex PCR; TCRdb's copy has only in-frame clones and leaves some out. From that table come the V and J calls and clone size; the DNA was used to work out D and trimming. Counted here are about 220,000 clones, around 90% occurring once; the ten biggest clones make up around 2.6%. Participants' reported clinical history set cohort assignment. Between the trimmed V and J ends, which lost 2 bases and 0 bases, there was a span of 5 bases. The germline V gene has CDR1 SQVTM and CDR2 ANQGSEA. CDR3 length: 13 amino acids.

V is TRBV29-1 and J is TRBJ2-4, with D unclear. The sample consisted of PBMCs or T cells enriched from blood (not recorded which). The sequence derives from a woman aged 30 to 39 with acute COVID-19. This CDR3 reads CSVENRAKNIQYF. The CDR3 nucleotides read TGCAGCGTTGAAAACAGAGCCAAAAACATTCAGTACTTC.